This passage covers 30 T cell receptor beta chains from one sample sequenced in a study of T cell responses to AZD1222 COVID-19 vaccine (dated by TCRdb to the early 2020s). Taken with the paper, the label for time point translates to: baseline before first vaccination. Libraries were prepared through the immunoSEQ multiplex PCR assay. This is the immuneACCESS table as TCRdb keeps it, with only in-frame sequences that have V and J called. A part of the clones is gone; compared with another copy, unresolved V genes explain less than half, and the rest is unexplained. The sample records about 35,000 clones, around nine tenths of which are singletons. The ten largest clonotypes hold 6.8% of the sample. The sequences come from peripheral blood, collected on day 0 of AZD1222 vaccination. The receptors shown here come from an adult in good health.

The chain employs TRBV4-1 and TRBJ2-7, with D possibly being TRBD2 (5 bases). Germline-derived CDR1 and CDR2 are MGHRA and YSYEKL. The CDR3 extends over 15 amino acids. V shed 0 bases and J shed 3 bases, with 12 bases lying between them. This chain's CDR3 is CASSQDGGSHYEQYF. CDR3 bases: TGCGCCAGCAGCCAAGATGGAGGCAGCCACTACGAGCAGTACTTC.

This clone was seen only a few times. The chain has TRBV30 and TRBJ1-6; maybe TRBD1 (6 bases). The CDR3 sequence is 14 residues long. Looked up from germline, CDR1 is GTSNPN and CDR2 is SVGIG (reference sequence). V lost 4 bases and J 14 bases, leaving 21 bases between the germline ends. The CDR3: CAWTPGRGAPTLHF. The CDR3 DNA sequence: TGTGCCTGGACCCCAGGAAGGGGGGCGCCGACCCTCCACTTT.

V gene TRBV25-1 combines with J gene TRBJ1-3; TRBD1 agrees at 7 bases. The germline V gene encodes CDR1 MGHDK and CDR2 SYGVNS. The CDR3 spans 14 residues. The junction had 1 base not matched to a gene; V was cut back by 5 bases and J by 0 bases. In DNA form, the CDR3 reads TGTGCCAGCAGTCAGGGGGTCTCTGGAAACACCATATATTTT. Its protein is CASSQGVSGNTIYF. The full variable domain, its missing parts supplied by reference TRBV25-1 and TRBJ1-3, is EADIYQTPRYLVIGTGKKITLECSQTMGHDKMYWYQQDPGMELHLIHYSYGVNSTEKGDLSSESTVSRIRTEHFPLTLESARPSHTSQYLCASSQGVSGNTIYFGEGSWLTVV.

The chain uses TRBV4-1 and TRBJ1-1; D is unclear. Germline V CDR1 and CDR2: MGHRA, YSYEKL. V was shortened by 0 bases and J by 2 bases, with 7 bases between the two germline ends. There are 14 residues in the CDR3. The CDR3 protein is CASSQDRDNTEAFF. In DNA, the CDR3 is TGCGCCAGCAGCCAAGATCGTGACAACACTGAAGCTTTCTTT.

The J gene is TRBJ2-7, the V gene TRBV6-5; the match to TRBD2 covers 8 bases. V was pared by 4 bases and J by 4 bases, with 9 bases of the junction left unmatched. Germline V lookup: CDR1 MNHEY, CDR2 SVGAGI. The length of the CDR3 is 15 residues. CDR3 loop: CASSFSSGGLYEQYF. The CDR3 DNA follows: TGTGCCAGCAGTTTTTCAAGCGGGGGTCTTTACGAGCAGTACTTC.

CDR3 in amino acids: CASSSEGLSYGYTF. The CDR3 DNA is TGTGCCAGCAGCTCGGAGGGGTTATCGTATGGCTACACCTTC. The chain employs TRBV7-9 and TRBJ1-2; tentatively, D is TRBD1 (5 bases). Trimming pared 4 bases from V and 5 bases from J, leaving 14 bases between. Germline CDR1 reads SEHNR; CDR2 reads FQNEAQ (reference sequence). The CDR3 has 14 amino acids. The full variable domain, with the rest looked up from reference TRBV7-9 and TRBJ1-2, is DTGVSQNPRHKITKRGQNVTFRCDPISEHNRLYWYRQTLGQGPEFLTYFQNEAQLEKSRLLSDRFSAERPKGSFSTLEIQRTEQGDSAMYLCASSSEGLSYGYTFGSGTRLTVV.

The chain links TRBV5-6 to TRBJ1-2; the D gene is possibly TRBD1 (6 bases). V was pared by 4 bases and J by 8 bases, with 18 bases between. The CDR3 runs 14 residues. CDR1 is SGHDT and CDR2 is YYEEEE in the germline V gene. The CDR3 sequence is CASSPGQHSIGYTF. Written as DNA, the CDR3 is TGTGCCAGCAGCCCTGGACAGCACTCAATAGGCTACACCTTC.

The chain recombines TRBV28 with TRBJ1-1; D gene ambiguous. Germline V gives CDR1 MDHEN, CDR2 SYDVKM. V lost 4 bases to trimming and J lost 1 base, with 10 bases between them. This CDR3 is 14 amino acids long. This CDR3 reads CASSYLLANTEAFF. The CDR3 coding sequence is TGTGCCAGCAGTTATCTCTTGGCGAACACTGAAGCTTTCTTT.

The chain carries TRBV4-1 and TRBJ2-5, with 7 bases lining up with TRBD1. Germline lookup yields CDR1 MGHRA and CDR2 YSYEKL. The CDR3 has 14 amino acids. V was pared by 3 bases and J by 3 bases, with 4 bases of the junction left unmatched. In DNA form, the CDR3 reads TGCGCCAGCAGCCAGGGGACAGCGGAAGAGACCCAGTACTTC. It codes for CASSQGTAEETQYF.

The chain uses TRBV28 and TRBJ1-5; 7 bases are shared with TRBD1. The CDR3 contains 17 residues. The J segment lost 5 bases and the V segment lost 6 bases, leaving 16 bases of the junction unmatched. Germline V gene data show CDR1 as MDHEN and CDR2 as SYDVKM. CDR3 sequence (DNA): TGTGCCAGCAGCCCCCCCCGGTCGGGACAGCGAGATCAGCCCCAGCATTTT. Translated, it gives CASSPPRSGQRDQPQHF. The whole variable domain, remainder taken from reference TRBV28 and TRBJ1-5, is DVKVTQSSRYLVKRTGEKVFLECVQDMDHENMFWYRQDPGLGLRLIYFSYDVKMKEKGDIPEGYSVSREKKERFSLILESASTNQTSMYLCASSPPRSGQRDQPQHFGDGTRLSIL.

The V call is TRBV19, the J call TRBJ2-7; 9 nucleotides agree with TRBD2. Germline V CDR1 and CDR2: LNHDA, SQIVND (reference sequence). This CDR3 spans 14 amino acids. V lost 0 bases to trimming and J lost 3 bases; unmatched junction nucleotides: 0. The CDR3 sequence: CASSIEAGGYEQYF. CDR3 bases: TGTGCCAGTAGTATAGAAGCGGGGGGCTACGAGCAGTACTTC.

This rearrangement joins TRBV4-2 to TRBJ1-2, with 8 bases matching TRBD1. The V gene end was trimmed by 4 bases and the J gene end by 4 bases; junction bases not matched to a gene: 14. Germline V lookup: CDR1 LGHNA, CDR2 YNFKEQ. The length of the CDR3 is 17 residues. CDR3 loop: CASSPQLGPGGIYGYTF. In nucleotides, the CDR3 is TGTGCCAGCAGCCCGCAGTTAGGGCCAGGGGGCATCTATGGCTACACCTTC.

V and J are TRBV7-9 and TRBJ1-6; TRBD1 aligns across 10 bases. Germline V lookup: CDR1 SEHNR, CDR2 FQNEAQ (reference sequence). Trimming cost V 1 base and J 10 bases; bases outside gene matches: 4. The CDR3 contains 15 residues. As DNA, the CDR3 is TGTGCCAGCAGCTTAGTCGACAGGGGGCTCTCACCCCTCCACTTT. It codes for CASSLVDRGLSPLHF.

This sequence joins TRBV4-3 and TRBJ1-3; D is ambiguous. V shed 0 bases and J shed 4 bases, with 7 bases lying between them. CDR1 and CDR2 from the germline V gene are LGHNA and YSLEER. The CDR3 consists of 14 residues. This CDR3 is CASSQEDGGNTIYF. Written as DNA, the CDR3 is TGCGCCAGCAGCCAAGAGGACGGGGGAAACACCATATATTTT.

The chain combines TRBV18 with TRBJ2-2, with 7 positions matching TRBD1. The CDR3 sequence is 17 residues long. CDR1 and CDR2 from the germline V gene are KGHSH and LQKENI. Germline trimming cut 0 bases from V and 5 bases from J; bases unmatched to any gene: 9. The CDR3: CASSPPAAGGWTGELFF. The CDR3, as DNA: TGTGCCAGCTCACCACCGGCGGCAGGGGGATGGACCGGGGAGCTGTTTTTT.

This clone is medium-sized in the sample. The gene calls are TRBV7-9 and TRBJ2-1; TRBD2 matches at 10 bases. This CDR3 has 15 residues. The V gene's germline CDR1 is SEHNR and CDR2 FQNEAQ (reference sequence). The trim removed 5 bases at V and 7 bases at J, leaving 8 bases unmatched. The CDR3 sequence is CASSPEREGRNEQFF. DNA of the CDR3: TGTGCCAGCAGCCCTGAGCGGGAGGGGAGGAATGAGCAGTTCTTC.

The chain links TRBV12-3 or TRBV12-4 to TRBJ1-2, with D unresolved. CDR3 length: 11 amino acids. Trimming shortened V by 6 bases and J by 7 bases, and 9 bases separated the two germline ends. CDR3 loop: CASSSLVGYTF. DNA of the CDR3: TGTGCCAGCAGCTCCCTGGTTGGCTACACCTTC.

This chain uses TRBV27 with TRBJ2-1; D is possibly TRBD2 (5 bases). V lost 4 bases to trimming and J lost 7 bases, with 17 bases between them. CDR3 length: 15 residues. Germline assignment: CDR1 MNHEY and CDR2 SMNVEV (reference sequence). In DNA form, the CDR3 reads TGTGCCAGCAGTTCTCCTCCTGAGGGTTTGAATGAGCAGTTCTTC. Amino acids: CASSSPPEGLNEQFF.

The CDR3 nucleotides read TGTGCCAGTAGCAAAATAACAGGTCTCTATAGCAATCAGCCCCAGCATTTT. Amino acids: CASSKITGLYSNQPQHF. The V call is TRBV19, the J call TRBJ1-5; D is possibly TRBD1 (5 bases). With 6 bases removed from V and 0 bases from J, the gap between germline ends came to 18 bases. Germline CDR1 is LNHDA and CDR2 is SQIVND (reference sequence). The CDR3 loop spans 17 amino acids.

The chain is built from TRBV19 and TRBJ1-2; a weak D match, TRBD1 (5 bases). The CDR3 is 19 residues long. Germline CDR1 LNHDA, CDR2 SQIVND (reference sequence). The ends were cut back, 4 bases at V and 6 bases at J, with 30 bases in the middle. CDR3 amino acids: CASSRIIGGIDRRPNGYTF. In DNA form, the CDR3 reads TGTGCCAGTAGTAGGATAATCGGGGGGATCGACCGCCGCCCAAATGGCTACACCTTC.

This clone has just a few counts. CDR3 amino acids: CASSVDDRGGYEQYF. The CDR3 DNA follows: TGTGCCAGCAGCGTAGATGACAGGGGGGGCTACGAGCAGTACTTC. The V gene is TRBV9, the J gene TRBJ2-7, with 9 nucleotides matching TRBD1. J lost 3 bases, V lost 0 bases, and 4 bases had no gene match. CDR1 SGDLS and CDR2 YYNGEE come from the germline V gene. The CDR3 runs 15 residues.

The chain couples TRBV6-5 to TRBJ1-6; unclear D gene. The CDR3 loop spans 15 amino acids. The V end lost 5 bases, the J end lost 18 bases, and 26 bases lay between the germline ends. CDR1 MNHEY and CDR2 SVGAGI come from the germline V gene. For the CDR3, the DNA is TGTGCCAGCAGTCCAGAGCAGTCGACCCCTAAAGGATCCCACTTT. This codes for CASSPEQSTPKGSHF.

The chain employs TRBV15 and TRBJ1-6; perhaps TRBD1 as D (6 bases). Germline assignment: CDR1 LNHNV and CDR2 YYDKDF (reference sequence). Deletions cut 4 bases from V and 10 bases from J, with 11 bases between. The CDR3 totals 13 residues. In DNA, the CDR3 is TGTGCCACCAGCAAAACAGGGATCTCACCCCTCCACTTT. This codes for CATSKTGISPLHF.

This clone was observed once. This chain's CDR3 is CASSSPGSTSYEQYF. The CDR3 DNA reads TGTGCCAGCAGTTCCCCCGGGTCCACCTCCTACGAGCAGTACTTC. The chain couples TRBV6-6 to TRBJ2-7; no firm D call. Germline values: CDR1 MNHNY, CDR2 SVGAGI (reference sequence). The germline V and J ends were trimmed by 4 bases and 0 bases, with 13 bases remaining between them. CDR3 length: 15 residues.

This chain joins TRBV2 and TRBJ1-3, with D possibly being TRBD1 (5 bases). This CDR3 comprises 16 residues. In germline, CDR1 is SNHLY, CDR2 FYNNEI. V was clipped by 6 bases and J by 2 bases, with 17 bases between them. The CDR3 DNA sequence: TGTGCCAGCAGCTTCCAAGCAGGGCAGACTGGAAACACCATATATTTT. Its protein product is CASSFQAGQTGNTIYF.

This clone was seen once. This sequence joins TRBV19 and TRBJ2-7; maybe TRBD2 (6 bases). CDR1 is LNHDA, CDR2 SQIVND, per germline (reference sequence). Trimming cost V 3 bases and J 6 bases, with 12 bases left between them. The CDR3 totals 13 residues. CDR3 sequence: CASSIRESGEQYF. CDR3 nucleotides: TGTGCCAGTAGTATCCGGGAGTCGGGCGAGCAGTACTTC.

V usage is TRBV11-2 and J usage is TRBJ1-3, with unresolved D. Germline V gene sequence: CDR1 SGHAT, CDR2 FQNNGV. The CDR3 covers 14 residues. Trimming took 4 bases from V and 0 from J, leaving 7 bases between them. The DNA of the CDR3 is TGTGCCAGCAGCTACGGACCCTCTGGAAACACCATATATTTT. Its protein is CASSYGPSGNTIYF.

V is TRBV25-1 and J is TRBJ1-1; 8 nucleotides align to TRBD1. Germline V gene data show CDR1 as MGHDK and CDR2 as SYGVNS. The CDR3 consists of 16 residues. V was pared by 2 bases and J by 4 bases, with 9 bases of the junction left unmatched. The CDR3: CASSETGRGLSTEAFF. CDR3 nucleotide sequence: TGTGCCAGCAGTGAAACGGGCAGGGGGCTGAGCACTGAAGCTTTCTTT.

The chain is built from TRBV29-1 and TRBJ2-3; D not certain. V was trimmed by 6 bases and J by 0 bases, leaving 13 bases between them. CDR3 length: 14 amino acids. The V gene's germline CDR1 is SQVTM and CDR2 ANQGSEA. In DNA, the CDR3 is TGCAGCGTCCGCGTGGGCACTAGCACAGATACGCAGTATTTT. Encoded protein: CSVRVGTSTDTQYF.

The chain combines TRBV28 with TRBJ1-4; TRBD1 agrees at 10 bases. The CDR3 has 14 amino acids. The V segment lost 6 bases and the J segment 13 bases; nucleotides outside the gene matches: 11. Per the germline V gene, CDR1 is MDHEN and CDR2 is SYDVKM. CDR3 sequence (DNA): TGTGCCAGCAGGCATGACAGGGGGCCCTATAGACTGTTTTTT. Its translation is CASRHDRGPYRLFF. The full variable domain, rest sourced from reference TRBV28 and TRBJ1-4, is DVKVTQSSRYLVKRTGEKVFLECVQDMDHENMFWYRQDPGLGLRLIYFSYDVKMKEKGDIPEGYSVSREKKERFSLILESASTNQTSMYLCASRHDRGPYRLFFGSGTQLSVL.